This T cell receptor beta chain was obtained from a study of T-cell memory formation after mild COVID-19. Germline V gene data show CDR1 as LGHNT and CDR2 as FRNRAP. The V segment lost 4 bases and the J segment 9 bases; nucleotides outside the gene matches: 9. The CDR3 sequence is 14 residues long. 5'RACE with constant-segment primers yielded barcoded, UMI-tagged TCR alpha and TCR beta cDNA libraries. A single record per CDR3 protein comes from TCRdb applying MiXCR to the 5' RACE reads. The table has roughly 180,000 distinct CDR3 sequences, about a fifth seen once. This clonotype was observed a handful of times. Antigen: not known. Findings and limits, study-wide: CM and EM subsets held most contracting CD4+ clones; EMRA held CD8+ ones. Second-wave clones reaching peak frequency on day 37 lacked confirmed SARS-CoV-2 specificity. Clones that contracted from day 15 to 85 were balanced CD4/CD8, while later expanders leaned CD4+.

Sequences were obtained from PBMCs or a T cell subset sorted from them (not recorded which). This receptor was identified in a man aged 18 to 30 who had mild COVID-19 (a few samples of this study predate the infection). Cell type and time point are not known. The chain carries TRBV12-5 and TRBJ2-1; 7 bases are a match to TRBD1. CDR3 nucleotides: TGTGCTAGTGGTTCCTTACAGGGGATGATTGAGCAGTTCTTC. It is translated as CASGSLQGMIEQFF.